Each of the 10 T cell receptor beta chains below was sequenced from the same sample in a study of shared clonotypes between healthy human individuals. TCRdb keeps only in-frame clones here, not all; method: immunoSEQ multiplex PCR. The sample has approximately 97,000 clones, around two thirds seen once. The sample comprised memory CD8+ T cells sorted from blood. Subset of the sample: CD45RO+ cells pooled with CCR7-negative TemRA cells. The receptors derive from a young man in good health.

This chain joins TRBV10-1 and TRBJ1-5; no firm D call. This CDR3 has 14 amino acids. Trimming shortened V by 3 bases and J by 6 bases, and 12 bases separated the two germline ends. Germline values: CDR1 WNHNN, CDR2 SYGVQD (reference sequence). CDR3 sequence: CASSESRWGQPQHF. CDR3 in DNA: TGCGCCAGCAGTGAATCCCGATGGGGTCAGCCCCAGCATTTT.

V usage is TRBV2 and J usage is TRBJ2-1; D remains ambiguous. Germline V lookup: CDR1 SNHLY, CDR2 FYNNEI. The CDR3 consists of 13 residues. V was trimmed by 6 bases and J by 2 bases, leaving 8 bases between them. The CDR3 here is CASRPNTYNEQFF. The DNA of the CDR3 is TGTGCCAGCAGACCGAACACCTACAATGAGCAGTTCTTC.

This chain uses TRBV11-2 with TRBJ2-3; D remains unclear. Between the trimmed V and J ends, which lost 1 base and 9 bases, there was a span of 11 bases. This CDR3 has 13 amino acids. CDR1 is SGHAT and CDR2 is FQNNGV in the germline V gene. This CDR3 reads CASSLVGIHTQYF. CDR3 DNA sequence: TGTGCCAGCAGCTTAGTGGGAATCCACACGCAGTATTTT.

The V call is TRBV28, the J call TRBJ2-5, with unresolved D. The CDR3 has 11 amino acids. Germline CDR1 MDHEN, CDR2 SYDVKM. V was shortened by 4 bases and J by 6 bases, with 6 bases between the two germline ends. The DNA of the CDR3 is TGTGCCAGCAGTTCTGGGAAGACCCAGTACTTC. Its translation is CASSSGKTQYF.

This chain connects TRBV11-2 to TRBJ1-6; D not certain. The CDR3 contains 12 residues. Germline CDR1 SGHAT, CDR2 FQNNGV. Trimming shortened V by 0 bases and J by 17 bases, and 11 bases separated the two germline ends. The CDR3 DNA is TGTGCCAGCAGCTTAGATCGGACGGCCGTCCACTTT. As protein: CASSLDRTAVHF.

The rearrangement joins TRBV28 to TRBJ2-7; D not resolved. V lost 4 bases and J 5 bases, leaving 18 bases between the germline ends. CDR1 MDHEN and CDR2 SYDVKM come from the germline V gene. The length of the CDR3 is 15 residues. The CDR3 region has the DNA TGTGCCAGCAGTTCACTCCGTGGTGCAGCGCACGAGCAGTACTTC. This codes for CASSSLRGAAHEQYF.

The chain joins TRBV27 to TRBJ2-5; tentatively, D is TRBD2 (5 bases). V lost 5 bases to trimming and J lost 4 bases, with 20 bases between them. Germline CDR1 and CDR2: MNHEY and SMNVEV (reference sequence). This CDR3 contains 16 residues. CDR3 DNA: TGTGCCAGCAGTCCCCGGCGGGTGGTGGACTCAGAGACCCAGTACTTC. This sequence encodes CASSPRRVVDSETQYF.

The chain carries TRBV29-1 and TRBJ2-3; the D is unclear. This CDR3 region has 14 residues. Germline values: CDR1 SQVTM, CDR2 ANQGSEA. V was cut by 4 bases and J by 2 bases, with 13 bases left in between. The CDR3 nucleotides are TGCAGCGTTGGAAAGGCCACCCTCACAGATACGCAGTATTTT. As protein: CSVGKATLTDTQYF.

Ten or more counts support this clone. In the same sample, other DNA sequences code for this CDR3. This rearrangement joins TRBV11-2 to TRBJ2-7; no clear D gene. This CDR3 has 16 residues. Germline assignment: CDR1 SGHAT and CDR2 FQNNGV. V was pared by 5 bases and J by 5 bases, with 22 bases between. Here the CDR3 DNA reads TGTGCCAGCAGCCCTCGGAGCCGTTCCCAATGGAACGAGCAGTACTTC. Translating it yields CASSPRSRSQWNEQYF.

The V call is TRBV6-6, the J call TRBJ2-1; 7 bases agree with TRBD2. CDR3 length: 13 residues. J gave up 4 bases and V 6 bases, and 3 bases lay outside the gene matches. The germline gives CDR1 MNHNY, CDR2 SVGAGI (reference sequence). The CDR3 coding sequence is TGTGCCAGCAGCCTAGCGGATTACAATGAGCAGTTCTTC. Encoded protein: CASSLADYNEQFF.